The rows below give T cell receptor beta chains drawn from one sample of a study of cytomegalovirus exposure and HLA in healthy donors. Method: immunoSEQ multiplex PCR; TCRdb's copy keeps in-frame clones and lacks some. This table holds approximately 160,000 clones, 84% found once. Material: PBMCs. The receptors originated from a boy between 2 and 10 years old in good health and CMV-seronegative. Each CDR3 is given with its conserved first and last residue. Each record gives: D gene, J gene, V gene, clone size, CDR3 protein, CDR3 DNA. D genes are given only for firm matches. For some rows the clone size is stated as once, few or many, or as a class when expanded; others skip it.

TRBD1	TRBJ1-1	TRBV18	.	CASSPQGANPGTEAFF	TGTGCCAGCTCACCACAGGGGGCGAACCCAGGCACTGAAGCTTTCTTT
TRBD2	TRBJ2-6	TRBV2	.	CASSGGGLAGAGANVLTF	TGTGCCAGCAGTGGAGGGGGACTAGCGGGAGCTGGGGCCAACGTCCTGACTTTC
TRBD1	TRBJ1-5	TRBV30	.	CAWRQGASGNQPQHF	TGTGCCTGGAGGCAGGGGGCGAGTGGCAATCAGCCCCAGCATTTT
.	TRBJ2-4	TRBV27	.	CASSLQGQGRNIQYF	TGTGCCAGCAGTTTACAAGGGCAGGGGAGAAACATTCAGTACTTC
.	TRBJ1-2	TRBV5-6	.	CASSWILRGISYGYTF	TGTGCCAGCAGCTGGATTTTGCGGGGCATCTCCTATGGCTACACCTTC
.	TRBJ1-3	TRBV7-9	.	CASSLGPPQGLSGNTIYF	TGTGCCAGCAGCTTAGGCCCCCCTCAGGGGCTCTCTGGAAACACCATATATTTT
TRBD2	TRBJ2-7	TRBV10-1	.	CASRPGREGEQYF	TGCGCCAGCCGACCGGGACGGGAGGGCGAGCAGTACTTC
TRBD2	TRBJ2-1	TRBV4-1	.	CASSQNIGLAGHNEQFF	TGCGCCAGCAGCCAGAATATTGGACTAGCGGGACACAATGAGCAGTTCTTC
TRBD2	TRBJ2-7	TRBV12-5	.	CASGFTQAGAMGEQYF	TGTGCTAGTGGTTTTACTCAAGCGGGAGCGATGGGGGAGCAGTACTTC
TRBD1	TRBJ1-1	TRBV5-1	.	CASSPRQGKGTEAFF	TGCGCCAGCAGCCCGAGACAGGGAAAGGGGACTGAAGCTTTCTTT
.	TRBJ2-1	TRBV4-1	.	CASSPTVSYNEQFF	TGCGCCAGCAGCCCGACTGTATCCTACAATGAGCAGTTCTTC
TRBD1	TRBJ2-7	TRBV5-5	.	CASSWDRGGSYEQYF	TGTGCCAGCAGCTGGGACAGGGGCGGCTCCTACGAGCAGTACTTC
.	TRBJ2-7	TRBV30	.	CAWTYRTNYEQYF	TGTGCCTGGACGTACCGGACAAACTACGAGCAGTACTTC
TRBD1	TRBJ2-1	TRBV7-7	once	CASSSSRDRLPNEQFF	TGTGCCAGCAGCTCCTCCCGGGACAGGCTCCCCAATGAGCAGTTCTTC
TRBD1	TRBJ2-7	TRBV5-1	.	CASSSTGGPYEQYF	TGCGCCAGCAGCTCGACAGGGGGCCCCTACGAGCAGTACTTC
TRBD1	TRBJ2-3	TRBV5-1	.	CASSRLPGTGEDTQYF	TGCGCCAGCAGCCGTCTTCCCGGGACAGGGGAAGATACGCAGTATTTT
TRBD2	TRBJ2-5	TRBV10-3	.	CAISGGTSGRIGQETQYF	TGTGCCATCAGTGGGGGGACTAGCGGGAGAATTGGCCAAGAGACCCAGTACTTC
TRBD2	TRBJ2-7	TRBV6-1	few	CASISGLNYEQYF	TGTGCCAGCATTAGCGGGCTGAACTACGAGCAGTACTTC
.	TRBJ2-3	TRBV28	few	CASSSIRSDTQYF	TGTGCCAGCAGTTCCATCAGATCAGATACGCAGTATTTT
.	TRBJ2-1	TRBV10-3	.	CAISGSARYNEQFF	TGTGCCATCAGTGGGAGTGCGCGATACAATGAGCAGTTCTTC
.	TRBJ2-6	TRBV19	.	CASSRHLYRAGANVLTF	TGTGCCAGTAGTCGACACCTGTACAGGGCTGGGGCCAACGTCCTGACTTTC
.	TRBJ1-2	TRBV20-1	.	CSASSSYGYTF	TGCAGTGCTAGTAGTTCCTATGGCTACACCTTC
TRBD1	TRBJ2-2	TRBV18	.	CASSPPSLGTGESGELFF	TGTGCCAGCTCACCACCGTCTTTGGGGACAGGGGAATCCGGGGAGCTGTTTTTT
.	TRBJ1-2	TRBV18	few	CASSPPSTLTNYGYTF	TGTGCCAGCTCACCACCTTCGACACTCACTAACTATGGCTACACCTTC
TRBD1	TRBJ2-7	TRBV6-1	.	CASSDNAGTGKSYEQYF	TGTGCCAGCAGTGACAACGCCGGGACAGGGAAGTCCTACGAGCAGTACTTC
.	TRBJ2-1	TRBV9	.	CASSATGNEQFF	TGTGCCAGCAGCGCTACGGGAAATGAGCAGTTCTTC
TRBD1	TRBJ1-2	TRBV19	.	CASSSRDRGYGYTF	TGTGCCAGTAGTTCCCGGGACAGGGGCTATGGCTACACCTTC
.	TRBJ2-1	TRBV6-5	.	CASSPTGYNEQFF	TGTGCCAGCAGCCCGACTGGGTACAATGAGCAGTTCTTC
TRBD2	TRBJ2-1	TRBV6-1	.	CASSEFGGELEQFF	TGTGCCAGCAGTGAATTCGGGGGGGAACTTGAGCAGTTCTTC
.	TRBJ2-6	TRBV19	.	CASSIRTRKSSGANVLTF	TGTGCCAGTAGTATCAGGACAAGGAAGTCTTCCGGGGCCAACGTCCTGACTTTC
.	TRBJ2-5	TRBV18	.	CASSPTKGNQETQYF	TGTGCCAGCTCACCAACAAAGGGGAATCAAGAGACCCAGTACTTC
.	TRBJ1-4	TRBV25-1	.	CASSELSATNEKLFF	TGTGCCAGCAGTGAATTGTCAGCAACTAATGAAAAACTGTTTTTT
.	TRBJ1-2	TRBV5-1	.	CASSRLGGGNYGYTF	TGCGCCAGCAGCCGCCTAGGCGGGGGTAACTATGGCTACACCTTC
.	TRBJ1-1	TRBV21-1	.	CASSLGQGITEAFF	TGTGCCAGCAGTTTAGGACAGGGCATCACTGAAGCTTTCTTT
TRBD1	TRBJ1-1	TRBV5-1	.	CASGRGPTEAFF	TGCGCCAGCGGCAGGGGGCCCACTGAAGCTTTCTTT
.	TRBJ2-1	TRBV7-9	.	CASSLRGGWYNEQFF	TGTGCCAGCAGCTTAAGGGGGGGATGGTACAATGAGCAGTTCTTC
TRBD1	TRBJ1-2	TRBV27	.	CASSLSRQGWGYTF	TGTGCCAGCAGTTTATCAAGACAGGGCTGGGGCTACACCTTC
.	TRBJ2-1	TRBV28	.	CASSYPAGSSGGNPYNEQFF	TGTGCCAGCAGTTACCCCGCGGGATCGTCGGGCGGGAATCCCTACAATGAGCAGTTCTTC
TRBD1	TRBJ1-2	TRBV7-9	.	CASFGWTGIFYGYTF	TGTGCCAGTTTTGGGTGGACAGGGATTTTCTATGGCTACACCTTC
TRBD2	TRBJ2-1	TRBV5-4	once	CASSLAAGGLDEQFF	TGTGCCAGCAGCTTGGCGGCGGGAGGGCTGGATGAGCAGTTCTTC
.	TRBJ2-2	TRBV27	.	CATQAGVNTGELFF	TGTGCCACCCAAGCGGGCGTGAACACCGGGGAGCTGTTTTTT
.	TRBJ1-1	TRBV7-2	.	CASSLAHSQGSEAFF	TGTGCCAGCAGCTTAGCCCACAGTCAGGGGTCTGAAGCTTTCTTT
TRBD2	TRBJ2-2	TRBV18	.	CASSPVGGLASNTGELFF	TGTGCCAGCTCCCCAGTCGGAGGACTAGCGTCTAACACCGGGGAGCTGTTTTTT
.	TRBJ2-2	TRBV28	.	CASSLQRNTGELFF	TGTGCCAGCAGCCTACAGAGGAACACCGGGGAGCTGTTTTTT
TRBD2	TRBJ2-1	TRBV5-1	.	CASSLTLSGGRDEQFF	TGCGCCAGCAGCTTGACCCTTTCGGGAGGAAGAGATGAGCAGTTCTTC
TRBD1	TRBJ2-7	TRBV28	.	CASSTRQGSSTYEQYF	TGTGCCAGCAGTACCAGACAGGGGTCATCCACCTACGAGCAGTACTTC
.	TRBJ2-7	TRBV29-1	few	CSVEGAAVHEQYF	TGCAGCGTTGAGGGGGCCGCGGTCCACGAGCAGTACTTC
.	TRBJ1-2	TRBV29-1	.	CSVEDAGALNTF	TGCAGCGTTGAAGATGCAGGGGCCTTGAACACCTTC
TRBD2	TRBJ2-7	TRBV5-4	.	CASSWGGSTYEQYF	TGTGCCAGCAGCTGGGGGGGGTCGACCTACGAGCAGTACTTC
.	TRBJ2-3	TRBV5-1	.	CASSFRESAPTDTQYF	TGCGCCAGCAGCTTTCGGGAGTCAGCCCCCACAGATACGCAGTATTTT
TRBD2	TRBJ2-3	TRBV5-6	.	CASRMGGLAGTDTQYF	TGTGCCAGCAGAATGGGGGGACTAGCTGGCACAGATACGCAGTATTTT
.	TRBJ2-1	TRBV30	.	CAWSSIWRGNEQFF	TGTGCCTGGAGTTCGATCTGGCGGGGCAATGAGCAGTTCTTC
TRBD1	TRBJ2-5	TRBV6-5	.	CASSPRDSQETQYF	TGTGCCAGCAGCCCCCGGGACAGTCAAGAGACCCAGTACTTC
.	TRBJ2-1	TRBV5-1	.	CASSLAELYNEQFF	TGCGCCAGCAGCTTGGCCGAACTCTACAATGAGCAGTTCTTC
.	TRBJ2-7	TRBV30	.	CAWSPDTEQYF	TGTGCCTGGAGTCCGGACACCGAGCAGTACTTC
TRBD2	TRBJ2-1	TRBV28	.	CASVWGGSSYNEQFF	TGTGCCAGCGTCTGGGGCGGGAGCTCCTACAATGAGCAGTTCTTC
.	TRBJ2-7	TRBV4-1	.	CASSQGTGWDEQYF	TGCGCCAGCAGCCAAGGAACGGGGTGGGACGAGCAGTACTTC